A selection of T cell receptor beta chains follows, all from one sample in a study of CD8+ T cells in alopecia areata. The table came from immunoSEQ multiplex PCR; TCRdb's copy has only in-frame clones and leaves some out. This sample has 60,000 to 85,000 clones, with around 66% found just once. The source material was CD8+ T cells sorted from blood, sampled at week 24, from a patient treated with tofacitinib. Every receptor here comes from a human donor with alopecia areata. The CDR3 runs from the conserved cysteine through the conserved F or W. The D gene is left open where the match is weak. Where a row states a size, it is once, few, many or the class of an expanded clone; other rows omit it.

j_call clone_size d_call v_call cdr3_aa cdr3_nt
TRBJ1-3 few - TRBV7-3 CASSFLVENTIYF TGTGCCAGCAGCTTCTTGGTAGAAAACACCATATATTTT
TRBJ1-1 - - TRBV14 CASSQVEVNTEAFF TGTGCCAGCAGCCAAGTTGAGGTGAACACTGAAGCTTTCTTT
TRBJ2-7 - - TRBV9 CASSVGAEYYEQYF TGTGCCAGCAGCGTAGGAGCGGAGTACTACGAGCAGTACTTC
TRBJ1-4 - TRBD1 TRBV7-9 CASSQKGAGEKLFF TGTGCCAGCAGCCAAAAGGGGGCAGGGGAAAAACTGTTTTTT
TRBJ2-7 - - TRBV6-6 CASREGTVSEQYF TGTGCCAGCAGGGAGGGGACAGTGAGCGAGCAGTACTTC
TRBJ2-3 once - TRBV4-3 CASSQEISGTSTDTQYF TGCGCCAGCAGCCAAGAAATATCGGGGACTAGCACAGATACGCAGTATTTT
TRBJ2-1 - - TRBV14 CASSPWVRGEQFF TGTGCCAGCAGCCCGTGGGTTAGGGGCGAGCAGTTCTTC
TRBJ2-2 - - TRBV5-6 CASSLLERFGELFF TGTGCCAGCAGCTTGCTTGAGCGTTTCGGGGAGCTGTTTTTT
TRBJ1-1 few - TRBV7-9 CASSFEGQVATDTEAFF TGTGCCAGCAGCTTTGAGGGCCAGGTAGCGACGGACACTGAAGCTTTCTTT
TRBJ1-2 - - TRBV29-1 CSVYRTYYGYTF TGCAGCGTTTACAGAACATACTATGGCTACACCTTC
TRBJ2-7 - - TRBV2 CASSEAADSYEQYF TGTGCCAGCAGTGAAGCCGCAGACTCCTACGAGCAGTACTTC
TRBJ2-3 - - TRBV7-8 CASSREIIQTDTQYF TGTGCCAGCAGCCGAGAGATCATCCAAACAGATACGCAGTATTTT
TRBJ2-1 many - TRBV19 CASSLPGNEQFF TGTGCCAGTAGTTTACCCGGGAATGAGCAGTTCTTC
TRBJ2-3 - TRBD2 TRBV10-3 CAIKAGGSTDTQYF TGTGCCATCAAAGCGGGGGGAAGCACAGATACGCAGTATTTT
TRBJ2-2 - - TRBV7-6 CAIRPRITGELFF TGTGCCATACGGCCACGTATCACCGGGGAGCTGTTTTTT
TRBJ2-1 - TRBD1 TRBV18 CASSPPIEGAHEQFF TGTGCCAGCTCACCACCGATCGAGGGGGCGCATGAGCAGTTCTTC
TRBJ2-3 - - TRBV19 CASSIEGEPSTDTQYF TGTGCCAGTAGTATAGAGGGCGAACCTAGCACAGATACGCAGTATTTT
TRBJ2-5 - - TRBV4-2 CASSQKDRQETQYF TGTGCCAGCAGCCAGAAAGATCGACAAGAGACCCAGTACTTC
TRBJ2-1 - TRBD1 TRBV7-9 CASSSGQGRDEQFF TGTGCCAGCAGCTCGGGACAGGGTAGGGATGAGCAGTTCTTC
TRBJ1-1 - - TRBV7-9 CASSFQGVNTEAFF TGTGCCAGCAGCTTCCAAGGGGTGAACACTGAAGCTTTCTTT
TRBJ2-4 few - TRBV7-9 CASSQQSTRTKNIQYF TGTGCCAGCAGCCAGCAGTCGACAAGAACAAAAAACATTCAGTACTTC
TRBJ1-2 - TRBD1 TRBV29-1 CSVLFRDRDNFNYGYTF TGCAGCGTCCTTTTCCGGGACAGGGATAATTTTAACTATGGCTACACCTTC
TRBJ2-7 - TRBD2 TRBV5-1 CASSLVASGEYEQYF TGCGCCAGCAGCTTGGTGGCTAGCGGGGAATACGAGCAGTACTTC
TRBJ2-6 few - TRBV30 CAWIPPPGTGANVLTF TGTGCCTGGATCCCTCCCCCGGGGACTGGGGCCAACGTCCTGACTTTC
TRBJ2-1 - - TRBV9 CASSGDRTEQFF TGTGCCAGCAGCGGCGACCGGACTGAGCAGTTCTTC
TRBJ1-4 - TRBD1 TRBV4-3 CASSQQRQGGYEKLFF TGCGCCAGCAGCCAACAAAGACAGGGGGGGTACGAAAAACTGTTTTTT
TRBJ2-7 - - TRBV5-6 CASSTDGQIVYEQYF TGTGCCAGCAGCACAGACGGACAGATCGTCTACGAGCAGTACTTC
TRBJ1-1 - - TRBV5-1 CASSLAQGLYTEAFF TGCGCCAGCAGCTTGGCCCAGGGGCTGTACACTGAAGCTTTCTTT
TRBJ1-1 - - TRBV7-2 CASSTWGGYTEAFF TGTGCCAGCAGCACGTGGGGCGGATACACTGAAGCTTTCTTT
TRBJ2-7 - - TRBV13 CASSLAGGPYEQYF TGTGCCAGCAGCTTAGCGGGGGGCCCCTACGAGCAGTACTTC
TRBJ2-2 - - TRBV4-1 CASSQDPANTGELFF TGCGCCAGCAGCCAAGATCCAGCAAACACCGGGGAGCTGTTTTTT
TRBJ1-5 - - TRBV19 CASSRQVYSNQPQHF TGTGCCAGTAGCCGACAGGTGTATAGCAATCAGCCCCAGCATTTT
TRBJ2-1 few TRBD1 TRBV30 CAWSVTRDRGNEQFF TGTGCCTGGAGCGTCACCCGGGACAGAGGCAATGAGCAGTTCTTC
TRBJ2-5 many TRBD2 TRBV10-3 CAISDSGETQETQYF TGTGCCATCAGTGATAGCGGGGAGACCCAAGAGACCCAGTACTTC
TRBJ1-2 - - TRBV4-1 CASSQAQDSRGYTF TGCGCCAGCAGCCAAGCCCAGGACAGTCGCGGCTACACCTTC
TRBJ1-1 - - TRBV7-9 CASSYLEGMNTEAFF TGTGCCAGCAGCTACCTCGAAGGGATGAACACTGAAGCTTTCTTT
TRBJ2-2 few - TRBV7-3 CASSLAGSNTGELFF TGTGCCAGCAGCTTAGCGGGGTCAAACACCGGGGAGCTGTTTTTT
TRBJ2-3 - - TRBV30 CAWSEGLGTDTQYF TGTGCCTGGAGTGAGGGACTCGGCACAGATACGCAGTATTTT
TRBJ2-7 - - TRBV21-1 CASSRDTRFYEQYF TGTGCCAGCAGCAGAGACACCAGATTCTACGAGCAGTACTTC
TRBJ2-1 - TRBD2 TRBV4-1 CASSLQRGGSYNEQFF TGCGCCAGCAGCCTACAGCGGGGGGGCTCCTACAATGAGCAGTTCTTC
TRBJ1-2 few TRBD1 TRBV9 CASSVGQGNYGYTF TGTGCCAGCAGCGTAGGACAGGGGAACTATGGCTACACCTTC
TRBJ1-1 - - TRBV5-4 CASSYAGTEAFF TGTGCCAGCAGCTACGCAGGGACTGAAGCTTTCTTT
TRBJ2-7 - - TRBV29-1 CSVVARYEQYF TGCAGCGTTGTTGCGCGCTACGAGCAGTACTTC
TRBJ2-1 - - TRBV7-9 CASSPVYNEQFF TGTGCCAGCAGCCCCGTTTACAATGAGCAGTTCTTC
TRBJ2-7 - - TRBV14 CASSQDRDPLSSYEQYF TGTGCCAGCAGCCAAGATCGGGACCCCCTAAGCTCCTACGAGCAGTACTTC
TRBJ1-1 once - TRBV7-9 CASSLVGLNTEAFF TGTGCCAGCAGCTTAGTAGGGTTGAACACTGAAGCTTTCTTT
TRBJ2-1 - - TRBV13 CASSLVFGGNEQFF TGTGCCAGCAGCTTAGTCTTTGGGGGCAATGAGCAGTTCTTC
TRBJ2-3 - TRBD2 TRBV5-1 CASSDDGTSVYSADTQYF TGCGCCAGCAGCGACGACGGGACTAGCGTCTATTCGGCAGATACGCAGTATTTT
TRBJ2-7 few TRBD1 TRBV29-1 CSARDRGSLEQYF TGCAGCGCCCGGGACAGGGGGTCTCTCGAGCAGTACTTC
TRBJ2-7 - TRBD2 TRBV5-6 CASSIGLAVYEQYF TGTGCCAGCAGCATAGGACTAGCGGTCTACGAGCAGTACTTC
TRBJ2-1 - TRBD2 TRBV7-9 CASSLVRGGLYNNEQFF TGTGCCAGCAGCTTAGTCCGCGGGGGGCTATACAACAATGAGCAGTTCTTC
TRBJ2-5 once - TRBV7-9 CASSLVARQETQYF TGTGCCAGCAGCTTAGTGGCTAGACAAGAGACCCAGTACTTC
TRBJ1-5 - TRBD1 TRBV27 CASSLAGQGAGLGNQPQHF TGTGCCAGCAGCCTTGCTGGACAGGGTGCGGGATTAGGCAATCAGCCCCAGCATTTT
TRBJ2-5 - TRBD1 TRBV25-1 CASSDGDSQETQYF TGTGCCAGCAGTGACGGGGACAGCCAAGAGACCCAGTACTTC
TRBJ1-4 - - TRBV13 CASSTSGTARGRMLFF TGTGCCAGCAGCACATCGGGGACGGCCAGAGGGAGAATGCTGTTTTTT
TRBJ2-1 - - TRBV13 CASSPKGLINEQFF TGTGCCAGCAGCCCCAAGGGACTTATCAATGAGCAGTTCTTC
TRBJ2-7 - TRBD1 TRBV27 CASSLYYQLRGQDYEQYF TGTGCCAGCAGTTTATATTACCAACTCCGGGGACAGGACTACGAGCAGTACTTC